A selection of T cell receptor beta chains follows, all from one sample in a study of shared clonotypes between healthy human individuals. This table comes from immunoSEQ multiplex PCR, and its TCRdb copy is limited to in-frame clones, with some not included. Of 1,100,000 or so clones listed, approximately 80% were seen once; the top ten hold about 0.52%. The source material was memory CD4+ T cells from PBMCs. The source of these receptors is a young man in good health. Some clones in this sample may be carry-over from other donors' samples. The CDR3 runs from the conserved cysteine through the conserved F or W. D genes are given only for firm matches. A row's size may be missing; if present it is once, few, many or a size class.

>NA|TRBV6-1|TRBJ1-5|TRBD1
TGTGCCAGCACCCGGGGACAGAGGTATCAGCCCCAGCATTTT
CASTRGQRYQPQHF
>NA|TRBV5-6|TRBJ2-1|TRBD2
TGTGCCAGCACCTCACCACGGGAGGGGGAGAATGAGCAGTTCTTC
CASTSPREGENEQFF
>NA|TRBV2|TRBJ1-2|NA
TGTGCCAGCAGTCGAGGACAGTCTCGAAACTATGGCTACACCTTC
CASSRGQSRNYGYTF
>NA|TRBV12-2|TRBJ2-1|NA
TGTGCAAGTCGCTTTCCAGCAGCGGGAGGGGAATACAATGAGCAGTTCTTC
CASRFPAAGGEYNEQFF
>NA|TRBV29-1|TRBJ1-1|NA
TGCAGCGTTGAATCAGGGTTTAACACTGAAGCTTTCTTT
CSVESGFNTEAFF
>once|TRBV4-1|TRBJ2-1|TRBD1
TGCGCCAGCAGCCAAGACGGACAGGGGATGGATGAGCAGTTCTTC
CASSQDGQGMDEQFF
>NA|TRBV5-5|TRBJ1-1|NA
TGTGCCAGCAGCTTTGGGGACCCACGATCAGGGGCGGCTTTCTTT
CASSFGDPRSGAAFF
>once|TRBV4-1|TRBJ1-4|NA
TGCGCCAGCAGCCAATTGCCACAGGGCACCAATGAAAAACTGTTTTTT
CASSQLPQGTNEKLFF
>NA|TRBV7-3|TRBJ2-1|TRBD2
TGTGCCAGCAGCTTAAGCGGGAGGGCCGGGAATGAGCAGTTCTTC
CASSLSGRAGNEQFF
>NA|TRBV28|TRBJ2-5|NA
TGTGCCAGCAGACCCGTGCCCCCCCCCGGTAGAGAGACCCAGTACTTC
CASRPVPPPGRETQYF
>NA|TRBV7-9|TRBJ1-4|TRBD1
TGTGCCAGCAGCTTCGGGAGGGACAGGGGTGAAAAACTGTTTTTT
CASSFGRDRGEKLFF
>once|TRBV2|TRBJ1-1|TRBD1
TGTGCCAGCAGGGAGGACAGGGTTGCCACTGAAGCTTTCTTT
CASREDRVATEAFF
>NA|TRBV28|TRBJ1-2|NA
TGTGCCAGCAGTTCCGGCAGGGGTTATGGCTACACCTTC
CASSSGRGYGYTF
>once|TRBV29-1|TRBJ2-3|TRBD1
TGCAGCGTTGATCGGTTCAGGGACAGGGGCGCGGATACGCAGTATTTT
CSVDRFRDRGADTQYF
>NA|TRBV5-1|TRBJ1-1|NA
TGCGCCAGCAGCCTGGTGGACAGGAACACTGAAGCTTTCTTT
CASSLVDRNTEAFF
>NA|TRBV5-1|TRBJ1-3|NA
TGCGCCAGCAGCTTGTGGACCGTCGGCTCCTCTGGAAACACCATATATTTT
CASSLWTVGSSGNTIYF
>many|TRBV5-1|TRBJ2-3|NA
TGCGCCAGCAGCTCAACCTTGGACCGTTCGTATTTT
CASSSTLDRSYF
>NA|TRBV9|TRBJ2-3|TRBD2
TGTGCCAGCAGCGCACCGGGACTAGCGGGAGATGATACGCAGTATTTT
CASSAPGLAGDDTQYF
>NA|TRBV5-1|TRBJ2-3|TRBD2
TGCGCCAGCAGCTCGACACCGAGCGGGAGTACCTATGGGGATACGCAGTATTTT
CASSSTPSGSTYGDTQYF
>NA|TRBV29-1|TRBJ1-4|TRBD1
TGCAGCGTCCACATGGGAGGCCAGGGGGGAGAAAAACTGTTTTTT
CSVHMGGQGGEKLFF
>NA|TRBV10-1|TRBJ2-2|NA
TGCGCCAGCAGTGAGTCTGGCGCAGGGGATGCCGGGGAGCTGTTTTTT
CASSESGAGDAGELFF
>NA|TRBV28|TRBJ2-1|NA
TGTGCCATCTTGAGAGGAGGGATGAATGAGCAGTTCTTC
CAILRGGMNEQFF
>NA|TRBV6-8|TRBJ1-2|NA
TGTGCCAGCAGAAAGCAGGAGGGGGGCAGGGAGTGCTATGGCTACACCTTC
CASRKQEGGRECYGYTF
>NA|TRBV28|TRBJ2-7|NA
TGTGCCAGCAGAACTCCCTACGAGCAGTACTTC
CASRTPYEQYF
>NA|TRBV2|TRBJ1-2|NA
TGTGCCAGCAGTGAATTCGTGCTCTCCTATGGCTACACCTTC
CASSEFVLSYGYTF
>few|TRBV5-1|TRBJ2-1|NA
TGCGCCAGCAGCTTTGGTTGGGGGGCGGCAGTTAATGAGCAGTTCTTC
CASSFGWGAAVNEQFF
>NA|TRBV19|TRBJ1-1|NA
TGTGCCAGTAGTAGTTCAGGGACGACTCCGGGAGCTTTCTTT
CASSSSGTTPGAFF
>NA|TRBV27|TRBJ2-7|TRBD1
TGTGCCAGCAGTTTATACAGGGGAAGATTCGAGCAGTACTTC
CASSLYRGRFEQYF
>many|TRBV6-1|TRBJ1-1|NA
TGTGCCAGCAGTGAAGGAGGGGCTGTGACTGAAGCTTTCTTT
CASSEGGAVTEAFF
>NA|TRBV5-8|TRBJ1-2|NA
TGTGCCAGCAGCGGTAGGTGGGGGCGCCGAGGCTACACCTTC
CASSGRWGRRGYTF
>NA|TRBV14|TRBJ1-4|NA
TGTGCCAGCAGCCAAGTGGACACCCGAGAAAAACTGTTTTTT
CASSQVDTREKLFF
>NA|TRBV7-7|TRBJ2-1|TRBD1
TGTGCCAGCAGCTTAGCGGTCGCAGGGGGCTACAATGAGCAGTTCTTC
CASSLAVAGGYNEQFF
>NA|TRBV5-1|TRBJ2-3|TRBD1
TGCGCCAGCCACGACAGGGTCGGTGGGGGCACAGATACGCAGTATTTT
CASHDRVGGGTDTQYF
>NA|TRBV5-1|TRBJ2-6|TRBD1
TGCGCCAGCAACTTCCTGGCGGGACAGGTCTCCTCTGGGGCCAACGTCCTGACTTTC
CASNFLAGQVSSGANVLTF
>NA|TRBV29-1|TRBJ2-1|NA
TGCAGCGTTGCACAGGATACCTACAATGAGCAGTTCTTC
CSVAQDTYNEQFF
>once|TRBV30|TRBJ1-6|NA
TGTGCCTGGAGTCGTCTGGACAGCAGTTTCCACTTT
CAWSRLDSSFHF
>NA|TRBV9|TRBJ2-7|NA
TGTGCCAGCAGCCCGGGGCCGACCTACGAGCAGTACTTC
CASSPGPTYEQYF
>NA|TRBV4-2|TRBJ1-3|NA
TGTGCCAGCAGCCAAGCCGGACTCTCTGGAAACACCATATATTTT
CASSQAGLSGNTIYF
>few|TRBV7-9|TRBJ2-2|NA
TGTGCCAGCAGCCGGCAGGGAGGTGGCGGGGAGCTGTTTTTT
CASSRQGGGGELFF
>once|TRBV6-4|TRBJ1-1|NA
TGTGCCAGCAGTGCCCCGGCCTCAGAGGGAGCTGAAGCTTTCTTT
CASSAPASEGAEAFF
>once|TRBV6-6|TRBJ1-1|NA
TGTGCCAGCACCCTAATCATCGGCACTGAAGCTTTCTTT
CASTLIIGTEAFF
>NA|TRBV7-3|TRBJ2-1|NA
TGTGCCAGCAGCCAGGCTGGGGGTAGGAATGAGCAGTTCTTC
CASSQAGGRNEQFF
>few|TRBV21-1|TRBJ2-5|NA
TGTGCCAGCAGCAAAGCGCTTTGGCACTTAGCGGGCCCGCAAGAGACCCAGTACTTC
CASSKALWHLAGPQETQYF
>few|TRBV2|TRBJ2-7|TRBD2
TGTGCCAGCAGTGGATCGGGACTAGCGGAAAACCCCTACGAGCAGTACTTC
CASSGSGLAENPYEQYF
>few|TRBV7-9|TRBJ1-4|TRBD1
TGTGCCAGCAGCCCCGAAAAGAGGACAGGGGGCGAAAAACTGTTTTTT
CASSPEKRTGGEKLFF
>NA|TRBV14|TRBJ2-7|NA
TGTGCCAGCAGCCGATCCTCCGGGACCGCAACCTACGAGCAGTACTTC
CASSRSSGTATYEQYF
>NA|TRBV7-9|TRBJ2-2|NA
TGTGCCAGCAGCCTTTATACCAACACCGGGGAGCTGTTTTTT
CASSLYTNTGELFF
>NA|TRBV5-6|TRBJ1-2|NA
TGTGCCAGCAGCTCTCTCTATGGCTACACCTTC
CASSSLYGYTF
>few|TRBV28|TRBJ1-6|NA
TGTGCCAGCTCAGGGGCTGATTCACCCCTCCACTTT
CASSGADSPLHF
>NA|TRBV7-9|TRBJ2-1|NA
TGTGCCAGCAGCTCGACACAGACAAGGCTGTTCTTC
CASSSTQTRLFF
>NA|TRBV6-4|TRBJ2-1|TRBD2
TGTGCCAGCAGTCGTGGTCGACTAGCGGGTAATGAGCAGTTCTTC
CASSRGRLAGNEQFF
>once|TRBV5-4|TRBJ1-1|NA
TGTGCCAGCAGCGATTCTATGGTAACTGAAGCTTTCTTT
CASSDSMVTEAFF